This is a list of T cell receptor beta chains from one sample in a study of T cells in tumors after PD-1 blockade. Measured with immunoSEQ multiplex PCR; TCRdb has only the in-frame clones, and not every one. The sample carries 15,000 to 25,000 clones, roughly 80% recorded once. Source: PBMCs, taken after anti-PD-1 therapy. These receptors were collected from a human donor with advanced basal cell or squamous cell carcinoma (not recorded which). Each CDR3 is given with its conserved first and last residue. D genes are given only for firm matches. Only some rows state a clone size, as once, few, many or a class for expanded clones.

d_gene: TRBD1; j_gene: TRBJ2-1; abundance: .; v_gene: TRBV18; CDR3aa: CASSPDRDLYNEQFF; CDR3nt: TGTGCCAGCTCACCTGACAGGGATCTATATAATGAGCAGTTCTTC
d_gene: .; j_gene: TRBJ2-7; abundance: .; v_gene: TRBV5-1; CDR3aa: CASRPFGTLYEQYF; CDR3nt: TGCGCCAGCCGCCCTTTCGGGACACTCTACGAGCAGTACTTC
d_gene: .; j_gene: TRBJ1-5; abundance: .; v_gene: TRBV6-5; CDR3aa: CASSKVREGQPQHF; CDR3nt: TGTGCCAGCAGCAAGGTGAGGGAGGGCCAGCCCCAGCATTTT
d_gene: .; j_gene: TRBJ2-5; abundance: .; v_gene: TRBV6-5; CDR3aa: CASSYSKGTQYF; CDR3nt: TGTGCCAGCAGTTACTCGAAGGGGACCCAGTACTTC
d_gene: .; j_gene: TRBJ2-3; abundance: .; v_gene: TRBV5-1; CDR3aa: CASSSGGSADTQYF; CDR3nt: TGCGCCAGCAGCTCCGGGGGTTCAGCAGATACGCAGTATTTT
d_gene: .; j_gene: TRBJ1-4; abundance: .; v_gene: TRBV23-1; CDR3aa: CASSQSRKKSNIATNEKLFF; CDR3nt: TGCGCCAGCAGTCAATCGAGGAAAAAGAGTAATATTGCAACTAATGAAAAACTGTTTTTT
d_gene: TRBD2; j_gene: TRBJ2-1; abundance: few; v_gene: TRBV27; CDR3aa: CATGRELRNEQFF; CDR3nt: TGTGCCACGGGGCGGGAGTTAAGAAATGAGCAGTTCTTC
d_gene: .; j_gene: TRBJ2-1; abundance: .; v_gene: TRBV7-2; CDR3aa: CASSLRVADEQFF; CDR3nt: TGTGCCAGCAGCTTAAGGGTGGCGGATGAGCAGTTCTTC
d_gene: .; j_gene: TRBJ2-2; abundance: .; v_gene: TRBV5-6; CDR3aa: CASTGAQYTGELFF; CDR3nt: TGTGCCAGCACGGGGGCTCAGTACACCGGGGAGCTGTTTTTT
d_gene: TRBD1; j_gene: TRBJ2-2; abundance: .; v_gene: TRBV5-6; CDR3aa: CASSFIRTGNTGELFF; CDR3nt: TGTGCCAGCAGCTTTATTAGGACAGGGAACACCGGGGAGCTGTTTTTT
d_gene: .; j_gene: TRBJ2-3; abundance: .; v_gene: TRBV27; CDR3aa: CASSHRTHTDTQYF; CDR3nt: TGTGCCAGCAGTCACCGGACCCACACAGATACGCAGTATTTT
d_gene: .; j_gene: TRBJ1-5; abundance: .; v_gene: TRBV6-1; CDR3aa: CASSEWGADQPQHF; CDR3nt: TGTGCCAGCAGTGAATGGGGGGCCGATCAGCCCCAGCATTTT
d_gene: .; j_gene: TRBJ1-6; abundance: once; v_gene: TRBV6-5; CDR3aa: CASSSPGTENSPLHF; CDR3nt: TGTGCCAGCAGCTCACCCGGGACGGAGAATTCACCCCTCCACTTT
d_gene: .; j_gene: TRBJ2-7; abundance: .; v_gene: TRBV14; CDR3aa: CASSQGVPGSYEQYF; CDR3nt: TGTGCCAGCAGCCAAGGTGTCCCCGGCTCCTACGAGCAGTACTTC
d_gene: .; j_gene: TRBJ2-6; abundance: few; v_gene: TRBV27; CDR3aa: CASSFGLAGANVLTF; CDR3nt: TGTGCCAGCAGTTTTGGGTTAGCTGGGGCCAACGTCCTGACTTTC
d_gene: .; j_gene: TRBJ2-7; abundance: .; v_gene: TRBV6-5; CDR3aa: CASRSTRMVEQYF; CDR3nt: TGTGCCAGCAGATCCACTCGAATGGTAGAGCAGTACTTC
d_gene: TRBD2; j_gene: TRBJ2-1; abundance: .; v_gene: TRBV7-8; CDR3aa: CASSSPGGLAGHNEQFF; CDR3nt: TGTGCCAGCAGCTCGCCAGGGGGACTAGCGGGACACAATGAGCAGTTCTTC
d_gene: .; j_gene: TRBJ1-4; abundance: .; v_gene: TRBV11-3; CDR3aa: CASSRHRVGDEKLFF; CDR3nt: TGTGCCAGCAGCCGACACAGGGTTGGGGATGAAAAACTGTTTTTT
d_gene: .; j_gene: TRBJ2-7; abundance: .; v_gene: TRBV6-2/TRBV6-3; CDR3aa: CASSVGYEQYF; CDR3nt: TGTGCCAGCAGCGTAGGATACGAGCAGTACTTC
d_gene: .; j_gene: TRBJ2-2; abundance: .; v_gene: TRBV5-4; CDR3aa: CASSLGRLGPNTGELFF; CDR3nt: TGTGCCAGCAGCTTGGGCAGACTAGGACCGAACACCGGGGAGCTGTTTTTT
d_gene: .; j_gene: TRBJ2-5; abundance: .; v_gene: TRBV3-1/TRBV3-2; CDR3aa: CASSQDGRRYQETQYF; CDR3nt: TGTGCCAGCAGCCAAGATGGAAGGAGGTACCAAGAGACCCAGTACTTC
d_gene: .; j_gene: TRBJ2-1; abundance: .; v_gene: TRBV7-9; CDR3aa: CASRPTGHGEQFF; CDR3nt: TGTGCCAGCAGGCCAACAGGGCACGGTGAGCAGTTCTTC
d_gene: TRBD2; j_gene: TRBJ2-7; abundance: few; v_gene: TRBV14; CDR3aa: CASSPRLAGYEQYF; CDR3nt: TGTGCCAGCAGCCCTCGGCTAGCGGGGTACGAGCAGTACTTC
d_gene: TRBD2; j_gene: TRBJ2-3; abundance: .; v_gene: TRBV6-5; CDR3aa: CASSYSSGSGTDTQYF; CDR3nt: TGTGCCAGCAGTTACTCGAGCGGGAGTGGCACAGATACGCAGTATTTT
d_gene: TRBD1; j_gene: TRBJ2-2; abundance: once; v_gene: TRBV5-4; CDR3aa: CASSRDRVAAGELFF; CDR3nt: TGTGCCAGCAGCAGGGACAGGGTGGCGGCCGGGGAGCTGTTTTTT
d_gene: TRBD1; j_gene: TRBJ1-2; abundance: .; v_gene: TRBV9; CDR3aa: CASSIGTGWNYGYTF; CDR3nt: TGTGCCAGCAGCATCGGGACAGGGTGGAACTATGGCTACACCTTC
d_gene: .; j_gene: TRBJ1-1; abundance: .; v_gene: TRBV6-5; CDR3aa: CASRGHLNTEAFF; CDR3nt: TGTGCCAGCAGGGGACACTTGAACACTGAAGCTTTCTTT
d_gene: .; j_gene: TRBJ2-7; abundance: .; v_gene: TRBV10-3; CDR3aa: CAISERTEYEQYF; CDR3nt: TGTGCCATCAGTGAACGGACGGAATACGAGCAGTACTTC
d_gene: TRBD2; j_gene: TRBJ2-2; abundance: medium-sized; v_gene: TRBV19; CDR3aa: CASRGLAVNTGELFF; CDR3nt: TGTGCCAGTAGGGGACTAGCGGTGAACACCGGGGAGCTGTTTTTT
d_gene: .; j_gene: TRBJ2-5; abundance: once; v_gene: TRBV5-1; CDR3aa: CASSAQETQYF; CDR3nt: TGCGCCAGCAGCGCACAAGAGACCCAGTACTTC
d_gene: .; j_gene: TRBJ2-2; abundance: .; v_gene: TRBV2; CDR3aa: CASSEGNTGELFF; CDR3nt: TGTGCCAGCAGTGAAGGGAACACCGGGGAGCTGTTTTTT
d_gene: TRBD1; j_gene: TRBJ2-5; abundance: .; v_gene: TRBV27; CDR3aa: CASSLPERNRGLGVQYF; CDR3nt: TGTGCCAGCAGTTTACCAGAAAGAAACAGGGGGCTCGGGGTCCAGTACTTC
d_gene: .; j_gene: TRBJ2-5; abundance: .; v_gene: TRBV28; CDR3aa: CASSQSGPQETQYF; CDR3nt: TGTGCCAGCAGTCAATCTGGACCCCAAGAGACCCAGTACTTC
d_gene: .; j_gene: TRBJ1-1; abundance: .; v_gene: TRBV29-1; CDR3aa: CSGLQRPGYKAFF; CDR3nt: TGCAGCGGTCTACAGCGGCCGGGTTATAAAGCTTTCTTT
d_gene: .; j_gene: TRBJ2-6; abundance: .; v_gene: TRBV27; CDR3aa: CASQYRLTSGANVLTF; CDR3nt: TGTGCCTCACAGTACAGGCTTACCTCTGGGGCCAACGTCCTGACTTTC
d_gene: .; j_gene: TRBJ2-5; abundance: .; v_gene: TRBV15; CDR3aa: CATSRDTMGLGETQYF; CDR3nt: TGTGCCACCAGCAGAGACACAATGGGGCTGGGAGAGACCCAGTACTTC
d_gene: .; j_gene: TRBJ2-6; abundance: .; v_gene: TRBV3-1/TRBV3-2; CDR3aa: CASSQGEASGANVLTF; CDR3nt: TGTGCCAGCAGCCAAGGCGAAGCAAGCGGGGCCAACGTCCTGACTTTC
d_gene: .; j_gene: TRBJ2-7; abundance: .; v_gene: TRBV7-9; CDR3aa: CASRMDGPFYEQYF; CDR3nt: TGTGCCAGCCGCATGGACGGACCGTTCTACGAGCAGTACTTC
d_gene: TRBD2; j_gene: TRBJ2-1; abundance: .; v_gene: TRBV11-1; CDR3aa: CASSRTSGHSYNEQFF; CDR3nt: TGTGCCAGCAGCCGGACTAGCGGGCACTCCTACAATGAGCAGTTCTTC
d_gene: .; j_gene: TRBJ2-7; abundance: .; v_gene: TRBV3-1/TRBV3-2; CDR3aa: CASSQPGSEYEQYF; CDR3nt: TGTGCCAGCAGCCAACCCGGGAGTGAGTACGAGCAGTACTTC
d_gene: .; j_gene: TRBJ2-3; abundance: .; v_gene: TRBV5-5; CDR3aa: CASSLNGFRADTQYF; CDR3nt: TGTGCCAGCAGCTTGAATGGGTTTAGGGCAGATACGCAGTATTTT
d_gene: .; j_gene: TRBJ2-3; abundance: .; v_gene: TRBV15; CDR3aa: CATSRGLLGTDTQYF; CDR3nt: TGTGCCACCAGCAGAGGACTATTAGGGACAGATACGCAGTATTTT
d_gene: .; j_gene: TRBJ1-2; abundance: .; v_gene: TRBV3-1/TRBV3-2; CDR3aa: CASSQTRGDYGYTF; CDR3nt: TGTGCCAGCAGCCAAACACGGGGTGACTATGGCTACACCTTC
d_gene: .; j_gene: TRBJ1-5; abundance: .; v_gene: TRBV5-6; CDR3aa: CASSRYRVDQPQHF; CDR3nt: TGTGCCAGCAGCCGGTACAGGGTGGATCAGCCCCAGCATTTT
d_gene: .; j_gene: TRBJ2-7; abundance: .; v_gene: TRBV5-1; CDR3aa: CASSVSEGYDEQYF; CDR3nt: TGCGCCAGCAGCGTAAGCGAAGGTTACGACGAGCAGTACTTC
d_gene: .; j_gene: TRBJ1-1; abundance: .; v_gene: TRBV7-6; CDR3aa: CASSIRTDNTEAFF; CDR3nt: TGTGCCAGCAGCATACGGACAGACAACACTGAAGCTTTCTTT
d_gene: TRBD2; j_gene: TRBJ2-1; abundance: .; v_gene: TRBV29-1; CDR3aa: CSAEGASGRSGQFF; CDR3nt: TGCAGCGCCGAAGGGGCTAGCGGGAGAAGTGGGCAGTTCTTC
d_gene: TRBD2; j_gene: TRBJ2-4; abundance: .; v_gene: TRBV3-1/TRBV3-2; CDR3aa: CASSAGGPRNIQYF; CDR3nt: TGTGCCAGCAGCGCGGGAGGGCCCCGAAACATTCAGTACTTC
d_gene: .; j_gene: TRBJ2-7; abundance: .; v_gene: TRBV6-6; CDR3aa: CATSPPSSASEQYF; CDR3nt: TGTGCCACCTCTCCACCCTCATCCGCAAGCGAGCAGTACTTC
d_gene: .; j_gene: TRBJ2-7; abundance: .; v_gene: TRBV28; CDR3aa: CASSSLHVAPHEQYF; CDR3nt: TGTGCCAGCAGTTCTTTGCACGTGGCTCCCCACGAGCAGTACTTC
d_gene: .; j_gene: TRBJ1-2; abundance: medium-sized; v_gene: TRBV3-1/TRBV3-2; CDR3aa: CASSGLDTGYTF; CDR3nt: TGTGCCAGCAGCGGATTGGACACTGGCTACACCTTC
d_gene: .; j_gene: TRBJ2-5; abundance: medium-sized; v_gene: TRBV6-6; CDR3aa: CASSVPGASIQYF; CDR3nt: TGTGCCAGCAGCGTGCCGGGGGCGTCGATCCAGTACTTC
d_gene: .; j_gene: TRBJ2-1; abundance: medium-sized; v_gene: TRBV2; CDR3aa: CASSDWRDSYNEQFF; CDR3nt: TGTGCCAGCAGTGATTGGCGGGACTCCTACAATGAGCAGTTCTTC
d_gene: .; j_gene: TRBJ2-7; abundance: .; v_gene: TRBV7-6; CDR3aa: CASSQLSGTYEQYF; CDR3nt: TGTGCCAGCAGCCAACTTTCTGGAACCTACGAGCAGTACTTC
d_gene: .; j_gene: TRBJ1-1; abundance: few; v_gene: TRBV7-2; CDR3aa: CASSLRVTTTEAFF; CDR3nt: TGTGCCAGCAGCTTACGGGTCACCACCACTGAAGCTTTCTTT
d_gene: TRBD1; j_gene: TRBJ2-7; abundance: few; v_gene: TRBV9; CDR3aa: CASSSGPGQGYEQYF; CDR3nt: TGTGCCAGCAGCTCCGGACCGGGACAGGGGTACGAGCAGTACTTC
d_gene: TRBD2; j_gene: TRBJ2-1; abundance: few; v_gene: TRBV18; CDR3aa: CASSPPGLAGRNEQFF; CDR3nt: TGTGCCAGCTCACCACCGGGACTAGCGGGACGGAATGAGCAGTTCTTC
d_gene: TRBD2; j_gene: TRBJ2-7; abundance: .; v_gene: TRBV28; CDR3aa: CASSGGGRLDSYEQYF; CDR3nt: TGTGCCAGCAGCGGGGGAGGGCGGCTTGATTCCTACGAGCAGTACTTC
d_gene: .; j_gene: TRBJ1-3; abundance: .; v_gene: TRBV27; CDR3aa: CASSSGREPSGNTIYF; CDR3nt: TGTGCCAGCAGTTCCGGGAGGGAACCCTCTGGAAACACCATATATTTT